The sample holds a few counts of the clone carrying this T cell receptor (beta chain). Expressed TCRB transcripts were sequenced because the isolated RNA had all been reverse transcribed beforehand. Assay: immunoSEQ multiplex PCR; the TCRdb copy retains only in-frame clones and omits some. Among under 90,000 clones listed, roughly 34% were seen once. The CDR3 is 16 amino acids. Germline V gene lookup returns CDR1 SGHNT and CDR2 YYREEE (reference sequence). V was clipped by 3 bases and J by 1 base, with 17 bases between them. This sample was taken from a study of beta chain features in type 1 diabetes.

The sample was stem cell memory CD4+ T cells from blood. The chain carries TRBV5-4 and TRBJ2-7; tentative D call: TRBD1 (6 bases). The sequence was collected from a woman aged 18-30 years in good health. CDR3 amino acids: CASSSGGQGSSYEQYF. For the CDR3, the DNA is TGTGCCAGCAGCTCGGGTGGGCAGGGGTCATCCTACGAGCAGTACTTC.